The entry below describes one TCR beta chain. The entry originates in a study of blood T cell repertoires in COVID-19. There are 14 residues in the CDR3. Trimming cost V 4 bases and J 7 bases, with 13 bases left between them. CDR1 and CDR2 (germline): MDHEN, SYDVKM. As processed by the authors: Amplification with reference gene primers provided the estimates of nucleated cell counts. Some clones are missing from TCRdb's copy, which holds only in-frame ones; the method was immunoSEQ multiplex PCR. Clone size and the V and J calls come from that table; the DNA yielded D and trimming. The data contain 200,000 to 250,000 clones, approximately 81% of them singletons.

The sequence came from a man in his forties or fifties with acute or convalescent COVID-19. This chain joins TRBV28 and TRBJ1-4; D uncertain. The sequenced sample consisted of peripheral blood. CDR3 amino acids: CASSSRQLGEKLFF. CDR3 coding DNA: TGTGCCAGCAGTTCTCGACAATTAGGTGAAAAACTGTTTTTT. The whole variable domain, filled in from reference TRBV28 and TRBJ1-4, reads DVKVTQSSRYLVKRTGEKVFLECVQDMDHENMFWYRQDPGLGLRLIYFSYDVKMKEKGDIPEGYSVSREKKERFSLILESASTNQTSMYLCASSSRQLGEKLFFGSGTQLSVL.